These 9 T cell receptor beta chains were all obtained from the same sample, sequenced in a study of shared clonotypes between healthy human individuals. Produced via immunoSEQ multiplex PCR; TCRdb's table is partial and in-frame only. The sample consists of about 2.4 million clones, roughly 93% of them appearing once. Material: naive CD4+ T cells from PBMCs. Documented subset: CD45RA+ positively selected. The receptors shown here come from a young man in good health. Some clones in this sample may be carry-over from other donors' samples.

The rearrangement uses TRBV29-1 and TRBJ2-5, with D unresolved. The CDR3 has 14 amino acids. Germline V CDR1 and CDR2: SQVTM, ANQGSEA. Trimming removed 4 bases from V and 5 bases from J, with 17 bases in between. Here the CDR3 reads CSVASPGTRETQYF. DNA of the CDR3: TGCAGCGTTGCTTCTCCAGGCACGAGGGAGACCCAGTACTTC.

Of note for this clone: Other DNA sequences in the same sample also yield this CDR3. The rearrangement joins TRBV18 to TRBJ2-5, with 8 bases matching TRBD1. The CDR3 covers 14 residues. Trimming at V came to 2 bases and at J to 5 bases, leaving 4 bases not matched to a gene. The germline gives CDR1 KGHSH, CDR2 LQKENI. The DNA of the CDR3 is TGTGCCAGCTCACCAGGGACAGGAGCCGAGACCCAGTACTTC. Translating gives CASSPGTGAETQYF. The full variable domain, its missing parts supplied by reference TRBV18 and TRBJ2-5, is NAGVMQNPRHLVRRRGQEARLRCSPMKGHSHVYWYRQLPEEGLKFMVYLQKENIIDESGMPKERFSAEFPKEGPSILRIQQVVRGDSAAYFCASSPGTGAETQYFGPGTRLLVL.

The chain combines TRBV30 with TRBJ2-5, with 8 bases that match TRBD1. The germline V gene has CDR1 GTSNPN and CDR2 SVGIG (reference sequence). This CDR3 region has 15 residues. V dropped 4 bases and J dropped 3; count of bases not matched to a gene: 10. CDR3 region: CAWIKPGTGEETQYF. CDR3 DNA sequence: TGTGCCTGGATAAAACCCGGGACAGGAGAAGAGACCCAGTACTTC.

The V call is TRBV15, the J call TRBJ2-1, with 11 bases identical to TRBD2. From germline, CDR1 is LNHNV and CDR2 YYDKDF (reference sequence). The CDR3 extends over 16 amino acids. V lost 0 bases to trimming and J lost 7 bases; unmatched junction nucleotides: 5. CDR3 loop: CATSRDVASGRNEQFF. Written as DNA, the CDR3 is TGTGCCACCAGCAGAGATGTGGCTAGCGGGAGGAATGAGCAGTTCTTC.

The rearrangement uses TRBV28 and TRBJ2-7; 12 nucleotides align to TRBD2. V was clipped by 7 bases and J by 7 bases; unmatched bases: 11. The germline CDR1 and CDR2 sequences are MDHEN and SYDVKM. The CDR3 totals 15 residues. The CDR3, as DNA: TGTGCCAGCACCCTACTAGCGGGAGGCCCCGGGGAGCAGTACTTC. Amino acids: CASTLLAGGPGEQYF.

This chain connects TRBV9 to TRBJ2-1, with D unresolved. The CDR3 spans 15 residues. V was shortened by 4 bases and J by 0 bases, with 11 bases between the two germline ends. Per the germline V gene, CDR1 is SGDLS and CDR2 is YYNGEE. CDR3 bases: TGTGCCAGCAGCCCCTTGTTGGGCTCCTACAATGAGCAGTTCTTC. It yields the protein CASSPLLGSYNEQFF. The full variable domain, with the rest looked up from reference TRBV9 and TRBJ2-1, is DSGVTQTPKHLITATGQRVTLRCSPRSGDLSVYWYQQSLDQGLQFLIQYYNGEERAKGNILERFSAQQFPDLHSELNLSSLELGDSALYFCASSPLLGSYNEQFFGPGTRLTVL.

As for this clone: Other DNA sequences of this sample code for an identical CDR3. V and J are TRBV9 and TRBJ1-2; D gene uncertain. Germline lookup yields CDR1 SGDLS and CDR2 YYNGEE. Deletions cut 1 base from V and 5 bases from J, with 12 bases between. This CDR3 spans 14 amino acids. CDR3 amino acids: CASSVLGSSYGYTF. For the CDR3, the DNA is TGTGCCAGCAGCGTATTGGGGTCTTCTTATGGCTACACCTTC.

This clone came up a few times. The rearrangement joins TRBV7-2 to TRBJ1-1; D perhaps matches TRBD1 (6 bases). The CDR3 is made up of 13 amino acids. The germline CDR1 and CDR2 sequences are SGHTA and FQGNSA. V lost 3 bases and J 3 bases, leaving 8 bases between the germline ends. This chain's CDR3 is CASSFAGDTEAFF. CDR3 in DNA: TGTGCCAGCAGCTTTGCAGGGGACACTGAAGCTTTCTTT.

The chain recombines TRBV5-1 with TRBJ1-1; unclear D gene. Germline lookup yields CDR1 SGHRS and CDR2 YFSETQ. V shed 0 bases and J shed 4 bases, with 13 bases lying between them. The CDR3 runs 15 residues. The CDR3 sequence is CASSLGLGLGTEAFF. The CDR3 DNA sequence: TGCGCCAGCAGCTTGGGACTAGGGCTGGGCACTGAAGCTTTCTTT.